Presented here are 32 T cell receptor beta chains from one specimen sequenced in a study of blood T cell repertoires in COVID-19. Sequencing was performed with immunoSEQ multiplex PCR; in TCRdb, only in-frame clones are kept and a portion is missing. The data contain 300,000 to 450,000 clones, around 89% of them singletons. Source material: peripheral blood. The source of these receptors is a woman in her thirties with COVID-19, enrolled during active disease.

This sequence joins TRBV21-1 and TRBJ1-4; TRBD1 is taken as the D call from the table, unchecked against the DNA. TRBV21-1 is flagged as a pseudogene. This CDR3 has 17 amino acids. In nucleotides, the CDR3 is TGTGCCAGCAACAATAGGGACACCTATGCAACTAATGAAAAACTGTTTTTT. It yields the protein CASNNRDTYATNEKLFF.

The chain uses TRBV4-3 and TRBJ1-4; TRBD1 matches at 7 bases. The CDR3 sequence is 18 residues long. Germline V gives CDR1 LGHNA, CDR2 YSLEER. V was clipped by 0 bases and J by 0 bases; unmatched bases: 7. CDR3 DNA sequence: TGCGCCAGCAGCCAAGATCGAGCAGGGGGTGCAACTAATGAAAAACTGTTTTTT. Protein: CASSQDRAGGATNEKLFF.

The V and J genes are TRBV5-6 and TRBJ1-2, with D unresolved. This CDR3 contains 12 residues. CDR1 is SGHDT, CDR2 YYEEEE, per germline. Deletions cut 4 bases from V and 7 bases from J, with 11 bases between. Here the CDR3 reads CASSPYEAGYTF. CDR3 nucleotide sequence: TGTGCCAGCAGCCCATACGAAGCTGGCTACACCTTC. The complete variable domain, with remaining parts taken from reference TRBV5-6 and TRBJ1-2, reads DAGVTQSPTHLIKTRGQQVTLRCSPKSGHDTVSWYQQALGQGPQFIFQYYEEEERQRGNFPDRFSGHQFPNYSSELNVNALLLGDSALYLCASSPYEAGYTFGSGTRLTVV.

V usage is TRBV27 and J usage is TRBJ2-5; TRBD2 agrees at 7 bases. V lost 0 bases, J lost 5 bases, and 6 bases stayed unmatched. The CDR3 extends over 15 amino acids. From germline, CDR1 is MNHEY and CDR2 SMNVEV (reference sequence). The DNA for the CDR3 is TGTGCCAGCAGTTTATCGGGGGGGTCGCAGGAGACCCAGTACTTC. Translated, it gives CASSLSGGSQETQYF.

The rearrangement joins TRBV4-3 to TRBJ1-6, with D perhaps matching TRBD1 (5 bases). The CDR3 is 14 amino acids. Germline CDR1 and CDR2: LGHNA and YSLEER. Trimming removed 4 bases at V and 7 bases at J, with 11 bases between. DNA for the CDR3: TGCGCCAGCAGCCCCAGGGCCACGAATTCACCCCTCCACTTT. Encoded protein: CASSPRATNSPLHF.

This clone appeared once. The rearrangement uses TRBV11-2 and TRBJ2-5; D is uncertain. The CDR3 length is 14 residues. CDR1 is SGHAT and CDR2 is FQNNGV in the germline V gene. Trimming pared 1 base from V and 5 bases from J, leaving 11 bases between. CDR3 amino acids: CASSLGPSRETQYF. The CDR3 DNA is TGTGCCAGCAGCTTAGGTCCGTCGAGGGAGACCCAGTACTTC.

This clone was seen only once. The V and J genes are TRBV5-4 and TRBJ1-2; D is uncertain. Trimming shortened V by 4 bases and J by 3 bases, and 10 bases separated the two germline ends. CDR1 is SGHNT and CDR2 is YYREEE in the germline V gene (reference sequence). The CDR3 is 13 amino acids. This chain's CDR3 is CASSPNTYYGYTF. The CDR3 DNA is TGTGCCAGCAGCCCGAACACCTACTATGGCTACACCTTC.

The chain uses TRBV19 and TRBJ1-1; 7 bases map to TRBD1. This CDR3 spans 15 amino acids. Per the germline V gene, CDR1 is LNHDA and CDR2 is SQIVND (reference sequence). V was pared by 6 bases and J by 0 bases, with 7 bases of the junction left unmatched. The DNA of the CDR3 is TGTGCCAGTAGCAAGCGCGGGACAGTGAACACTGAAGCTTTCTTT. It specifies CASSKRGTVNTEAFF.

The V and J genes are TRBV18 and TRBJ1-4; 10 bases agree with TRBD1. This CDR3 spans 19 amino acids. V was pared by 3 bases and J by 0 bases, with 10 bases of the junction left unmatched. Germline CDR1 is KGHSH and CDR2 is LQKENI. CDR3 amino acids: CASSPSGTGVISTNEKLFF. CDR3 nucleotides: TGTGCCAGCTCACCCTCCGGGACAGGGGTTATCTCAACTAATGAAAAACTGTTTTTT.

The CDR3 bases are TGTGCCAGCAGTACTCTAAAGTCAGGCGAGCAGTACTTC. It codes for CASSTLKSGEQYF. The V call is TRBV28, the J call TRBJ2-7, with D hard to call. V lost 5 bases, J lost 6 bases, and 14 bases lay in between. The CDR3 spans 13 residues. The germline CDR1 and CDR2 sequences are MDHEN and SYDVKM.

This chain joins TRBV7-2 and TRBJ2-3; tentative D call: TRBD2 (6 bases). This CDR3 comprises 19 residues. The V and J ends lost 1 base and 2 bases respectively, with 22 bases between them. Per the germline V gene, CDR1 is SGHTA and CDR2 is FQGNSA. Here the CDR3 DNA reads TGTGCCAGCAGCTTAGTTCATGGAGGAGGGTACAGCTACACAGATACGCAGTATTTT. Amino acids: CASSLVHGGGYSYTDTQYF. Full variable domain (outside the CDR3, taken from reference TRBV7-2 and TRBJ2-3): GAGVSQSPSNKVTEKGKDVELRCDPISGHTALYWYRQSLGQGLEFLIYFQGNSAPDKSGLPSDRFSAERTGGSVSTLTIQRTQQEDSAVYLCASSLVHGGGYSYTDTQYFGPGTRLTVL.

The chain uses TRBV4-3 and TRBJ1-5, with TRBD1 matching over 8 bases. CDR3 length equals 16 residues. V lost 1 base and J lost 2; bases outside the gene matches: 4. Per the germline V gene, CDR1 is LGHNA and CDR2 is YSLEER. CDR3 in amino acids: CASSQGDRGGNQPQHF. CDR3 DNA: TGCGCCAGCAGCCAAGGCGACAGGGGTGGCAATCAGCCCCAGCATTTT.

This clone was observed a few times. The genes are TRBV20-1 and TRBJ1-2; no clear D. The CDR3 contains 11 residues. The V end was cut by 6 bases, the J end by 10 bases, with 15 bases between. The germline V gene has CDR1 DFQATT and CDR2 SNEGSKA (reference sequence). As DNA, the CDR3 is TGCAGTGCAGCCTCCGGGAAGGTCTACACCTTC. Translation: CSAASGKVYTF.

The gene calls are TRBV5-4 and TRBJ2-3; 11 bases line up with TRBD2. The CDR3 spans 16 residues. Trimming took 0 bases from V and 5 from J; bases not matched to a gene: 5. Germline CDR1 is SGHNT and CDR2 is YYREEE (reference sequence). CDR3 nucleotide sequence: TGTGCCAGCAGCTTGGCGCTAGCGGGGGGAGGAGATACGCAGTATTTT. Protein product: CASSLALAGGGDTQYF.

In nucleotides, the CDR3 is TGTGCCAGCAGCCGAGGGGTAGCGGGGGGCCAAGAGACCCAGTACTTC. Translated, it gives CASSRGVAGGQETQYF. The chain links TRBV6-2 or TRBV6-3 to TRBJ2-5; 10 nucleotides agree with TRBD2. From germline, CDR1 is MNHEY and CDR2 SVGEGT. V was pared by 6 bases and J by 1 base, with 8 bases of the junction left unmatched. The CDR3 totals 16 residues.

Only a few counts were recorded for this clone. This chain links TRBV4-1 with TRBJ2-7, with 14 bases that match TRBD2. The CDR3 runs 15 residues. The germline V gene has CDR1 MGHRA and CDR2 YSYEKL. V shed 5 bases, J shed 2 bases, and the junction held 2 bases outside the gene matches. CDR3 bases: TGCGCCAGCAGCGGGACTAGCGGGGGACCCTACGAGCAGTACTTC. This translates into CASSGTSGGPYEQYF.

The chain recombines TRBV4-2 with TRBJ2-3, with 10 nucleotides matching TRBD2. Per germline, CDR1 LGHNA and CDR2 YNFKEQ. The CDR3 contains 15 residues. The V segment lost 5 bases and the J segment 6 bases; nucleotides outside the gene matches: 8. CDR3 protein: CASSVSGGATDTQYF. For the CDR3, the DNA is TGTGCCAGCAGCGTCAGCGGGGGGGCTACGGATACGCAGTATTTT.

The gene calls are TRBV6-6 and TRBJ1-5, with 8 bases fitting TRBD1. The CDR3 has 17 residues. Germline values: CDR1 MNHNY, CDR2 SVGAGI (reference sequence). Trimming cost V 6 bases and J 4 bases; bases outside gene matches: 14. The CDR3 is CASSRYYGQGGNQPQHF. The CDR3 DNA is TGTGCCAGCAGCCGATACTACGGACAGGGTGGGAATCAGCCCCAGCATTTT.

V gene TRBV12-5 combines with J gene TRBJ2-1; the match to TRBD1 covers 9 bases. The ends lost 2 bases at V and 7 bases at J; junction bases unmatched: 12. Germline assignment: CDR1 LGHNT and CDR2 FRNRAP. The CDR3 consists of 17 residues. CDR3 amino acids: CASGLPIQNRGQNEQFF. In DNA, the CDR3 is TGTGCTAGTGGTTTGCCGATACAAAACAGGGGGCAAAATGAGCAGTTCTTC. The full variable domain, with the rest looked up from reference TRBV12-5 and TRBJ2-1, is DARVTQTPRHKVTEMGQEVTMRCQPILGHNTVFWYRQTMMQGLELLAYFRNRAPLDDSGMPKDRFSAEMPDATLATLKIQPSEPRDSAVYFCASGLPIQNRGQNEQFFGPGTRLTVL.

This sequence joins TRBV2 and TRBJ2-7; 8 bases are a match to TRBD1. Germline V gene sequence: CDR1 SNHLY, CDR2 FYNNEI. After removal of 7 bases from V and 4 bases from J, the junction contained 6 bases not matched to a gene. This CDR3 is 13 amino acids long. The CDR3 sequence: CASNPTGGYEQYV. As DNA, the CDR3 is TGTGCCAGCAATCCTACAGGGGGATACGAGCAGTACGTC.

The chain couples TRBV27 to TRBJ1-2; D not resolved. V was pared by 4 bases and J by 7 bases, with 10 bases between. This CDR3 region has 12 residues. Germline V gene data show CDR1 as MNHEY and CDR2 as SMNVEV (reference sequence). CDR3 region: CASSSLYSGYTF. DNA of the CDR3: TGTGCCAGCAGTTCCCTCTATAGTGGCTACACCTTC.

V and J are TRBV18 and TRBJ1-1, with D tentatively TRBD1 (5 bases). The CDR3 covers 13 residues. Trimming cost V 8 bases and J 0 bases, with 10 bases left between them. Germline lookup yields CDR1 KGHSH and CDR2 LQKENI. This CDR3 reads CASGRGVNTEAFF. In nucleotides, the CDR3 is TGTGCCAGCGGTCGGGGGGTGAACACTGAAGCTTTCTTT.

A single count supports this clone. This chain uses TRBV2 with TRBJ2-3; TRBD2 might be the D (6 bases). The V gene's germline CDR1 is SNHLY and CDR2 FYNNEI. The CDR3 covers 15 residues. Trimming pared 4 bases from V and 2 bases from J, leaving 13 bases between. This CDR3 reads CASSAGTANTDTQYF. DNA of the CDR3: TGTGCCAGCAGTGCCGGGACTGCCAACACAGATACGCAGTATTTT.

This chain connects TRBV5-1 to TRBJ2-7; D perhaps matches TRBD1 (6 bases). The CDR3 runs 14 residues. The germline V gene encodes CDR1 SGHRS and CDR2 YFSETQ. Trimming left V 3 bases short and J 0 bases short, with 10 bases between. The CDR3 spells CASSSGQSSYEQYF. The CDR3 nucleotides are TGCGCCAGCAGCTCCGGACAGAGCTCCTACGAGCAGTACTTC.

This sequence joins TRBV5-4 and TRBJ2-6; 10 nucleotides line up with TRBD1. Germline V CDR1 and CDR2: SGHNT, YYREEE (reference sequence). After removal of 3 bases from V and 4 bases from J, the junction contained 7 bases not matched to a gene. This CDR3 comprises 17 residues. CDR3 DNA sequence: TGTGCCAGCAGCTGGCGGACAGGGGGGTACGGGGCCAACGTCCTGACTTTC. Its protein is CASSWRTGGYGANVLTF.

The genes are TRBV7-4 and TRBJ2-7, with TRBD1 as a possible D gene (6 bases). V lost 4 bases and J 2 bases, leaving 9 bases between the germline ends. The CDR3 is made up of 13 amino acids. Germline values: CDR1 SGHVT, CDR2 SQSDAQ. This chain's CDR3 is CASSCRQAYEQYV. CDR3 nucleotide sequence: TGTGCCAGCAGCTGCAGACAGGCCTACGAGCAGTACGTC.

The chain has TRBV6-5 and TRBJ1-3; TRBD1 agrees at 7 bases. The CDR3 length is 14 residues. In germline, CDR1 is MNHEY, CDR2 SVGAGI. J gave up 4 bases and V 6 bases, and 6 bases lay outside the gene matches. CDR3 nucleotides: TGTGCCAGCAGAAAGACAGGGTCAGGAAACACCATATATTTT. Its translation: CASRKTGSGNTIYF.

This CDR3 is CASGASGSETQYF. In DNA form, the CDR3 reads TGTGCCAGCGGCGCTAGCGGGAGTGAGACCCAGTACTTC. The genes are TRBV2 and TRBJ2-5, with 10 bases aligning to TRBD2. The trim removed 8 bases at V and 5 bases at J, leaving 5 bases unmatched. The CDR3 covers 13 residues. Germline V gene sequence: CDR1 SNHLY, CDR2 FYNNEI.

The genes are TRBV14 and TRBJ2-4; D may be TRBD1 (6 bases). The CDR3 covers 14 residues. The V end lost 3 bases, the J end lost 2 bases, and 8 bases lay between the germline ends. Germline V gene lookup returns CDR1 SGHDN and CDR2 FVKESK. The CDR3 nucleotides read TGTGCCAGCAGCCACGGACAGTCCAAAAACATTCAGTACTTC. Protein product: CASSHGQSKNIQYF.

The CDR3 here is CASSVSTVSNTEAFF. CDR3 sequence (DNA): TGTGCCAGCAGTGTTTCGACAGTTTCTAACACTGAAGCTTTCTTT. This chain uses TRBV2 with TRBJ1-1; TRBD1 is a possible D gene (5 bases). CDR3 size: 15 residues. V lost 4 bases, J lost 2 bases, and 14 bases lay in between. From germline, CDR1 is SNHLY and CDR2 FYNNEI.

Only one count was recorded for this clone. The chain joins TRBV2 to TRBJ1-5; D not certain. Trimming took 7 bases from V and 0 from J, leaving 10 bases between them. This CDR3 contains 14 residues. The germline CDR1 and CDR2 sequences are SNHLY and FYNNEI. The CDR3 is CASTPRVSNQPQHF. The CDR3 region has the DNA TGTGCCAGCACGCCCCGGGTTAGCAATCAGCCCCAGCATTTT.

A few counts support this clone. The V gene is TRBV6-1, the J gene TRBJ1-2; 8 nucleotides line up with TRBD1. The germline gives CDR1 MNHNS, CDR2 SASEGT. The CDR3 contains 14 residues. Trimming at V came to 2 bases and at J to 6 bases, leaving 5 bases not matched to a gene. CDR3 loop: CASSERWDRNGYTF. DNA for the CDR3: TGTGCCAGCAGTGAACGGTGGGACAGGAATGGCTACACCTTC.